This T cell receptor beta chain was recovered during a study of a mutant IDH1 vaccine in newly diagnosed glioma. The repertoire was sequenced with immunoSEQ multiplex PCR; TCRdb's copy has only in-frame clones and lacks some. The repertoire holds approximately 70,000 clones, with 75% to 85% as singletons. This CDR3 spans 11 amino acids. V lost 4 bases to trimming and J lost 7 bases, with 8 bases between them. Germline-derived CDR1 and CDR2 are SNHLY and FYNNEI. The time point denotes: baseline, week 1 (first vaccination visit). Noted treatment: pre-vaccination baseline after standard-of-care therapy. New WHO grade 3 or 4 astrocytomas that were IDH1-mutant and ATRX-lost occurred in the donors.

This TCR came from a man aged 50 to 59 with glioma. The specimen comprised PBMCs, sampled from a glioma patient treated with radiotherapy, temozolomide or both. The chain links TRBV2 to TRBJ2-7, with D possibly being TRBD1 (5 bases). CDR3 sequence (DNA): TGTGCCAGCAGTGGACAGCCAGAGCAGTACTTC. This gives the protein CASSGQPEQYF.